A selection of T cell receptor beta chains follows, all from one sample in a study of cytomegalovirus exposure and HLA in healthy donors. Sequencing used immunoSEQ multiplex PCR; TCRdb keeps in-frame clones, though not all of them. Here the sample spans 85,000 to 100,000 clones, about two thirds being singletons. Sequencing was done on a sample of PBMCs. These receptors all come from a human donor in good health. Each CDR3 is given without its conserved first and last residue. D genes are given only for firm matches.

CDR3 protein | D gene | J gene | V gene
ASSLVTGFSYEQY | - | TRBJ2-7 | TRBV11-3
ASSLGYWTSGGNEQF | TRBD2 | TRBJ2-1 | TRBV7-8
ASSLPGLAGVEQY | TRBD2 | TRBJ2-5 | TRBV5-4
ASSIDGEETQY | - | TRBJ2-5 | TRBV19
ASSTPTASYGYT | - | TRBJ1-2 | TRBV6-5
ASSPRLAGNTGELF | TRBD2 | TRBJ2-2 | TRBV19
ASSLAEGAGGYT | TRBD1 | TRBJ1-2 | TRBV7-9
ASSPPSATGINTGELF | TRBD1 | TRBJ2-2 | TRBV18
ASSFGTSVPQF | TRBD2 | TRBJ2-1 | TRBV7-6
ASSVVGTGPGYT | TRBD1 | TRBJ1-2 | TRBV9
ASSQERRSTWEYGYT | - | TRBJ1-2 | TRBV4-3
ASSHRVTDTQY | - | TRBJ2-3 | TRBV4-3
ASSESGSDGYT | - | TRBJ1-2 | TRBV5-1
ASSFETDTQY | - | TRBJ2-3 | TRBV5-1
ASKNRERTKNIQY | - | TRBJ2-4 | TRBV21-1
ASSLGQSYGYT | - | TRBJ1-2 | TRBV5-1
ASSPTRVQSGNTIY | - | TRBJ1-3 | TRBV18
ASSLEPTRRGTQY | - | TRBJ2-3 | TRBV5-1
SAGDYFNYGYT | - | TRBJ1-2 | TRBV29-1
ASSSSGGSYEQY | TRBD2 | TRBJ2-7 | TRBV7-2
ASTADSWAGELF | - | TRBJ2-2 | TRBV7-8
ASRGDRGLNIQY | TRBD1 | TRBJ2-4 | TRBV19
ASRAFDGIHEQF | - | TRBJ2-1 | TRBV19
ASSASGGAGETQY | - | TRBJ2-5 | TRBV9
AATGTNTDTQY | TRBD2 | TRBJ2-3 | TRBV5-4
ASSLRRGPGNSPLH | TRBD1 | TRBJ1-6 | TRBV5-5
SVDGGGGGVYGYT | - | TRBJ1-2 | TRBV29-1
ASSSDPMGETQY | - | TRBJ2-5 | TRBV25-1
ATSRDPGDTVY | - | TRBJ2-3 | TRBV15
ASSDPGTDTQY | - | TRBJ2-3 | TRBV2
ASGLRGPGLAIETQY | TRBD2 | TRBJ2-5 | TRBV12-5
ASSQGLLSNQPQH | - | TRBJ1-5 | TRBV4-3
ASSQQNRGNTEAF | TRBD1 | TRBJ1-1 | TRBV4-3
AISDGLAGDEQY | TRBD2 | TRBJ2-7 | TRBV10-3
ASSLAGAALDTQY | - | TRBJ2-3 | TRBV5-1
ASSLGGRPVGMNTEAF | - | TRBJ1-1 | TRBV5-1
ASRQGRGNQPQH | - | TRBJ1-5 | TRBV6-5
ASSNIPGTGGAGYGYT | TRBD1 | TRBJ1-2 | TRBV5-1
ASSWGTGDSPLH | TRBD1 | TRBJ1-6 | TRBV6-5
ASSLALQETQY | - | TRBJ2-5 | TRBV7-9